This T cell receptor beta chain was sequenced during a study of blood T cell repertoires in COVID-19. Study-level information: The United States, Italy and Spain provided the acute and convalescent COVID-19 samples.

Original methodology: It was from reference gene primer amplification that nucleated cell counts were estimated. Sequencing used immunoSEQ multiplex PCR; TCRdb keeps in-frame clones, though not all of them. D and trimming come from the DNA, and the V and J calls and clone size come from that table. Among fewer than 150,000 clones listed, about nine tenths were seen once. The CDR3 consists of 14 residues. CDR1 and CDR2 from the germline V gene are SGHRS and YFSETQ. Trimming removed 5 bases from V and 1 base from J; junction bases left unmatched: 5. What was sequenced was peripheral blood. This clonotype was obtained from a human donor in a cohort sampled during active COVID-19. The genes are TRBV5-1 and TRBJ1-1; 7 bases align to TRBD1. The CDR3 region has the DNA TGCGCCAGCAGTCGAACAGGGGCGAACACTGAAGCTTTCTTT. Its translation: CASSRTGANTEAFF. Full variable domain (outside the CDR3, taken from reference TRBV5-1 and TRBJ1-1): KAGVTQTPRYLIKTRGQQVTLSCSPISGHRSVSWYQQTPGQGLQFLFEYFSETQRNKGNFPGRFSGRQFSNSRSEMNVSTLELGDSALYLCASSRTGANTEAFFGQGTRLTVV.